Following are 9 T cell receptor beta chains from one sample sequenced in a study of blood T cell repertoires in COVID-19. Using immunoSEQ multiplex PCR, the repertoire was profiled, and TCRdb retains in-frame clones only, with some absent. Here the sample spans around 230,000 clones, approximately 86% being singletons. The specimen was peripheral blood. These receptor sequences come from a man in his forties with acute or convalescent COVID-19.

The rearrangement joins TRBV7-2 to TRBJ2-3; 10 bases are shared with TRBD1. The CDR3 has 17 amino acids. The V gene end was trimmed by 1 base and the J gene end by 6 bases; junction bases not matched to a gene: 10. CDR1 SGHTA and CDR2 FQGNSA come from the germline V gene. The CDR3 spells CASSLVGGDRGSDTQYF. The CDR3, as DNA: TGTGCCAGCAGCTTAGTGGGGGGGGACAGGGGATCCGATACGCAGTATTTT.

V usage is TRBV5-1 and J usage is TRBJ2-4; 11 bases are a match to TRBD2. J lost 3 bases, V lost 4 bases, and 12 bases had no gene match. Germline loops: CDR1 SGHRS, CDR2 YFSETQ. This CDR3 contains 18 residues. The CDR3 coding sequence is TGCGCCAGCAGCATGATGACTAGCGGGGTTCCGAACAAAAACATTCAGTACTTC. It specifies CASSMMTSGVPNKNIQYF.

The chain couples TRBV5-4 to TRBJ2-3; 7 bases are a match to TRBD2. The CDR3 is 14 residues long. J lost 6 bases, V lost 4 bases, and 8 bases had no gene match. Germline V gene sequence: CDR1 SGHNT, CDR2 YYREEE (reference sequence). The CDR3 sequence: CASSTTSRPDTQYF. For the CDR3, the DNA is TGTGCCAGCAGCACGACTAGCCGGCCGGATACGCAGTATTTT.

The CDR3 DNA is TGTGCCACCAGACTCCCGGGACTAGCGGGATACAATGAGCAGTTCTTC. This sequence encodes CATRLPGLAGYNEQFF. The rearrangement joins TRBV15 to TRBJ2-1; 13 nucleotides line up with TRBD2. J lost 4 bases, V lost 6 bases, and 6 bases had no gene match. Germline CDR1 LNHNV, CDR2 YYDKDF (reference sequence). The CDR3 consists of 16 residues.

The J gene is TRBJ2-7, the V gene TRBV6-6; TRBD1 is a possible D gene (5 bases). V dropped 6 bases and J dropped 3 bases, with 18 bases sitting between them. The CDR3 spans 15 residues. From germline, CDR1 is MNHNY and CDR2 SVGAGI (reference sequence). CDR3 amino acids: CASRRYPTDVYEQYF. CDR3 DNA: TGTGCCAGCAGGCGGTACCCGACAGACGTCTACGAGCAGTACTTC.

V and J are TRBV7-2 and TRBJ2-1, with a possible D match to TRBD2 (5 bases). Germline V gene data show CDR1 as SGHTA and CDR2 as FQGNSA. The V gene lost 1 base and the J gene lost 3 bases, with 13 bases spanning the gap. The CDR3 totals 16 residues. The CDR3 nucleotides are TGTGCCAGCAGCTTAGGTTTCGGGGAATACTACAATGAGCAGTTCTTC. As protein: CASSLGFGEYYNEQFF.

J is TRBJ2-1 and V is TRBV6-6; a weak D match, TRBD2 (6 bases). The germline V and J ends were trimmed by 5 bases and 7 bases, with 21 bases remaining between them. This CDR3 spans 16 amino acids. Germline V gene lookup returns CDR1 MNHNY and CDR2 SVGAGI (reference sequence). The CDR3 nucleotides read TGTGCCAGCAGTGCCGCTAAACGGGAGATCGGTAATGAGCAGTTCTTC. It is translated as CASSAAKREIGNEQFF.

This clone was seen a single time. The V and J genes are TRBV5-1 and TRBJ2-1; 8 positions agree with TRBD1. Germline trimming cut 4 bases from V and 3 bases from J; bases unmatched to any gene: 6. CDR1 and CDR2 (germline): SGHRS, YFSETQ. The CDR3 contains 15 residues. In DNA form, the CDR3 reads TGCGCCAGCAGCGCTGGTACAGGGGGCTACAATGAGCAGTTCTTC. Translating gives CASSAGTGGYNEQFF.

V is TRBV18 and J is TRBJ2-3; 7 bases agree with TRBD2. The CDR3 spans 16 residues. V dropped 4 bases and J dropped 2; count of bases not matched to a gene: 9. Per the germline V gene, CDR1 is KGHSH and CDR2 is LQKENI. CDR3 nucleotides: TGTGCCAGCTCACGATCTGGGGGGGTGAACACAGATACGCAGTATTTT. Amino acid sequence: CASSRSGGVNTDTQYF.